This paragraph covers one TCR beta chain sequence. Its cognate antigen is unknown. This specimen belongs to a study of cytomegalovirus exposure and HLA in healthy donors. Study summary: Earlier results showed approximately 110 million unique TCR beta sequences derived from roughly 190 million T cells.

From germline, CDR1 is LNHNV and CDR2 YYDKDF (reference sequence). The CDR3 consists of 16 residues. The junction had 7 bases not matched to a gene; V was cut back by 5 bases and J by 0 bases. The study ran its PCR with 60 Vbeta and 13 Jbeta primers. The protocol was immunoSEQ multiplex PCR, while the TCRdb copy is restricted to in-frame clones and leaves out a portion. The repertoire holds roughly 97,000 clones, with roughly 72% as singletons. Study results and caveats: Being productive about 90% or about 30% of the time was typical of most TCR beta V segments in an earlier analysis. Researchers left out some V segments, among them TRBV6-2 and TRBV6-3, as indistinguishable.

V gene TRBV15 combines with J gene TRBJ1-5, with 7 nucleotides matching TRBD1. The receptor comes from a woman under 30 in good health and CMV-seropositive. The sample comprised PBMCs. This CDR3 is CATSLPDRISNQPQHF. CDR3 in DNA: TGTGCCACCAGCTTACCGGACAGGATTAGCAATCAGCCCCAGCATTTT.